This TCR beta chain was observed in a study of cytomegalovirus exposure and HLA in healthy donors (TCRdb year 2017). As for the study more broadly: According to an earlier analysis of a few hundred of the donors, 150 million to 200 million T cells yielded some 120 million unique TCR beta sequences and 250 to 350 Gb of sequence data. Roughly 320 gigabases of sequencing data and 91 million or so unique TCR sequences made up an early release that covered fewer than 650 HLA-typed donors. Of the roughly 410 genotyped donors, 75% to 85% were placed in the genetic ancestry cluster associated with self-reported Caucasian donors. The study aimed to test whether signatures of past pathogen exposure could be identified by cataloging public T cell receptors. The study used immunosequencing to profile the T cell repertoires of some 600 subjects and linked those repertoires to cytomegalovirus serostatus. Besides the first cohort of around 670 subjects, a separate validation cohort made up of roughly 120 different subjects was used. High-throughput TCR immunosequencing, statistical association of individual TCRs with disease status, and machine learning were combined to predict cytomegalovirus infection status. To study patterns of TCR occurrence, a later analysis re-analyzed previously published TCR beta repertoires from hundreds of donors and added high-resolution HLA genotyping. The later analysis used no new phenotypic data to find candidate immune exposures, relying instead on TCR beta sequences and their occurrence across donors. An earlier analysis of 587 of the donors used high-throughput TCR beta sequencing to judge whether each TCR beta V gene segment behaved as functional or pseudogenic. Alongside the repertoire data, information on donor age, sex, ethnicity and CMV serostatus was compiled. A later genetic analysis used genome-wide SNP genotypes for about 65% of the 666 donors, treating that subset as a discovery cohort. All discovery cohort repertoires had been generated using a single sequencing platform. Both class I and class II loci were covered by HLA typing, at four-digit resolution. The number of donors typed differed by locus, with about 629-630 for A, B, C, DRB1 and DQB1, around 520 for DQA1, over 600 for DPA1, and some 470 for DPB1. A few DR-DQ haplotypes were treated as single units for association and clustering because of strong linkage in the cohort. On average, roughly 240,000 unique TCR beta nucleotide sequences were sequenced per donor among 350 to 400 genotyped donors of the cohort, with roughly 20% of those sequences being non-productive.

The germline V gene gives CDR1 as SGHAT and CDR2 as FQNNGV. There are 14 amino acids in the CDR3, from cysteine to phenylalanine inclusive. The CDR3 DNA has 42 bases and is translated from base 1. Study-wide conclusions, independent of this receptor: The 87-base-pair reads could not distinguish some IMGT-functional V segments, including TRBV6-2 and TRBV6-3, so those segments were excluded. A total of 150 to 200 TCR beta chains were listed by the study as associated with cytomegalovirus. An earlier analysis of around 540 of the donors showed that most TCR beta V segments appeared in productive rearrangements either about 87% or about 30% of the time, which broadly matched IMGT annotations. A cluster of highly shared sequence variants was judged likely to be a technical artifact of the sequencing pipeline. According to a later analysis, TCR association rates differed among HLA loci, with DRB1 alleles showing the most associated TCRs and HLA-C alleles showing the fewest. Cytomegalovirus status was reported to be diagnosed by the classifier with high specificity and sensitivity in both the original and validation cohorts. At a false discovery rate of 0.05, a later analysis linked about 16,000 TCR beta sequences to specific HLA alleles. Most TCR sequences were seen in very few donors, while some public TCRs were found in many individuals. In this cohort, only TCR beta chains were sequenced, and detectable features were limited by the absence of alpha or paired-chain data. A further reported finding was that TCR beta sequences accurately predicted the HLA-A and HLA-B alleles for most subjects in the first cohort. For the cohort, immune exposure information was limited to CMV serostatus. Correlated functional status among segregating V segments might be attributable to linkage disequilibrium, but an unknown experimental factor could not be ruled out. Because HLA typing was unavailable for some donors at each locus, only the typed subset was used in association tests. The earlier analysis of some 540 of the donors excluded approximately 17 rarely observed V segments, including chromosome 9 orphons, because counts were too low. A later analysis found that HLA-associated TCR beta chains were more clonally expanded and had lower generation probabilities than equally common non-associated chains. Compared with the approximately 600-donor mean, donors in an Asian-associated ancestry cluster had fewer N-insertions in productive TCRs, according to a later genetic analysis. It was suggested by the authors that the approach could potentially be generalized to other disease states and immunological phenotypes. A later analysis found that most CMV-associated TCR beta chains appeared HLA-restricted, with HLA associations seemingly driven largely by CMV exposure. A few of the identified cytomegalovirus-associated TCR beta chains were confirmed in vitro to be specific for cytomegalovirus antigens. When HLA alleles, especially DR and DQ, strongly co-occurred, TCR associations were difficult to assign to individual alleles. In a later analysis, several top co-occurrence clusters were reported to appear linked to parvovirus B19, influenza, CMV and Epstein-Barr virus. An association between a missense DCLRE1C variant and V-gene and J-gene trimming of TCR beta chains was found in a later genetic analysis and replicated in an independent cohort. Sequencing depth was assumed to be roughly uniform across donors in the presence/absence analyses, though that assumption may not hold.

Only a few counts were recorded for this clone. No antigen is known for it. No much larger clone is present one base from it, and per-base qualities are unavailable. Library construction relied on the immunoSEQ multiplex PCR assay. A mixture of 60 forward primers for TCR Vbeta segments and 13 reverse primers for TCR Jbeta segments was used in the multiplex PCR. The CDR3 region of rearranged TCR beta genes was amplified from genomic DNA with a multiplex PCR assay. Amplified TCR beta libraries were sequenced as 87-base-pair reads on the Illumina HiSeq System. Regarding the original processing steps: Across the roughly 700 repertoires, a later analysis counted approximately 83 million unique TCR beta chains, approximately 10 million of which were shared by at least two donors. To remove PCR and sequencing errors, raw reads were error-corrected and collapsed into unique sequences using a nearest-neighbor algorithm that merged closely related sequences. Alignment of CDR3 sequences to IMGT reference sequences was used to assign V, D and J gene segments. For a sequence to be retained, at least a six-nucleotide match to both a V gene segment and a J gene segment was required. Rearrangements were called productive when the CDR3 lacked stop codons and stayed in frame with V and J; all others were non-productive. Following IMGT convention, CDR3 was defined as the stretch from the second conserved V-encoded cysteine up to the conserved J-encoded phenylalanine. The earlier analysis of about 560 of the donors excluded any sequence lacking an unambiguous match to a single V gene segment. In an earlier analysis of approximately 590 of the donors, V segments were called functional above 56.7% productive rearrangements and were called segregating when the between-donor standard deviation exceeded 5%. A statistical classification framework was built to diagnose cytomegalovirus status from the catalog of TCR beta chain sequences. In a later analysis, TCR nucleotide sequences were compared against IMGT/GENE-DB human TR gene sequences so that V and J genes could be assigned. The TCRdist pipeline was used in a later analysis to assign CDR3 sequences and most-parsimonious VDJ recombination scenarios. A later analysis defined each TCR beta chain by its CDR3 amino acid sequence plus V-gene family, and excluded reads lacking a unique V-gene family. To address suspected cross-contamination and a sequencing artifact, a later analysis removed several hundred highly shared, low-generation-probability nucleotide sequences. In a later analysis, a clonal expansion index for each public chain was calculated from normalized within-repertoire ranks of inferred template counts. A later analysis computed generation probabilities with a VDJ recombination model fitted to out-of-frame rearrangements, and checked the results against IGoR. In a later analysis, TCR-TCR, TCR-HLA and TCR-CMV co-occurrence was scored with hypergeometric tests, and a repertoire-size bias correction was applied to TCR pairs. To estimate false discovery rates, a later analysis permuted the HLA or CMV assignments 20 times. In a later analysis, co-occurring TCRs were grouped using DBSCAN, with TCRdist sequence similarity added in when clustering inside HLA-allele-positive subsets. Repertoires with fewer than 30,000 or more than 120,000 public chains were left out of co-occurrence clustering, as were several repertoires with anomalous nucleotide sharing. In its TCRdb copy, this immuneACCESS table keeps in-frame sequences only and misses some clones. Where compared with another copy, unresolved V genes explain less than half of these, and the others have no known cause. V and J calls plus clone size are reproduced from that table; the DNA served to infer D and trimming. The sample contains 75,000 to 80,000 clones, more than 60% of them found a single time. 1.5% to 2% of the sample lies in the top ten.

The cohort consisted of 600 or so healthy bone marrow donors. At the time of sampling, all cohort members were nominally healthy, though unrecorded immune exposures were likely present. The donor tested CMV seronegative and was one of the 352 seronegative cohort members. A peripheral blood sample was collected from each donor, and TCR beta sequencing was performed on peripheral blood mononuclear cells. The Qiagen DNeasy Blood Extraction Kit was used to extract genomic DNA from the blood cell samples. The clonotype was recovered from a man in his forties in good health and CMV-seronegative. Rearrangement joined TRBV11-2 to TRBJ2-5; 7 bases in between match TRBD1. The better agreement between TRBJ2-7 and the DNA end casts doubt on the J call. Input material: PBMCs. The sequenced DNA is TGTGCCAGCAGCCCCCCGGGACAGACCTACGAGCAGTACTTC. This encodes CASSPPGQTYEQYF.